This T cell receptor beta chain is from a study of blood T cells in healthy people across ages. Study conclusions and caveats: Diversity figures based on one million T cells were deemed too low.

Through a sample-barcoded 5' primer and a J-beta primer mix, a second PCR was run for roughly 6 to 11 cycles. Samples each returned at least 3 million CDR3-containing paired-end reads. Each CDR3 protein gets one entry after TCRdb re-called the 5' RACE reads with MiXCR. The sample yields more than 900,000 distinct CDR3 sequences, less than 25% seen once. The length of the CDR3 is 16 residues. The germline V and J ends were trimmed by 0 bases and 1 base, with 10 bases remaining between them. Per germline, CDR1 LGHDT and CDR2 YNNKEL (reference sequence). This clonotype was seen more than once but under ten times. What it recognizes is unknown. The same specimen was also included in a second study, on T cells of mothers and their children. That paper notes: Over 9.5 million reads per mother and about 3 million per child were obtained.

Specimen: blood. This TCR was recovered from a girl aged 2 to 9 in good health. The chain has TRBV3-1 and TRBJ2-4; no clear D gene. The CDR3 reads CASSQDWVGAKNIQYF. CDR3 in DNA: TGTGCCAGCAGCCAAGATTGGGTAGGGGCCAAAAACATTCAGTACTTC.